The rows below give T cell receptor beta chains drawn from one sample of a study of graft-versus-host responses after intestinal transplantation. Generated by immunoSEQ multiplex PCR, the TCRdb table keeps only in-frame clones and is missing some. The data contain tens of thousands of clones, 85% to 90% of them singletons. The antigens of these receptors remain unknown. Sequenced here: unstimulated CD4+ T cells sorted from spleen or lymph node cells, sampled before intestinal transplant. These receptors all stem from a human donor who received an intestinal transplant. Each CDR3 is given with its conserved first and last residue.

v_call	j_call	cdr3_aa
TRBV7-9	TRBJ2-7	CASSDRDRHEQYF
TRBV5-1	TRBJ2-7	CASSLGRVDEQYF
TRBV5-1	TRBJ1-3	CASSLTGSSGNTIYF
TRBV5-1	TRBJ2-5	CASSSGLDQETQYF
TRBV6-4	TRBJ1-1	CASSEQGDTEAFF
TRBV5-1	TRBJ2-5	CASSFTSTVQETQYF
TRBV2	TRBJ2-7	CATSLRGPAYEQYF
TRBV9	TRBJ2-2	CASSDSYGGGTGELFF
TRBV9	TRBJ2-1	CASSVAGTEPYNEQFF
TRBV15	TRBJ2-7	CATSRDSRQGVGEQYF
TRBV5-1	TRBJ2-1	CASSSGESYNEQFF
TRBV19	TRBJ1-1	CASSNRRNTEAFF
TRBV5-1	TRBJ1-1	CASTLNSNTEAFF
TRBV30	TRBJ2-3	CAWSGGDTQYF
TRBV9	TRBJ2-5	CASSPRKGGSGTGTLSNSETQYF
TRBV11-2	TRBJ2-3	CASSQPDRLTDTQYF
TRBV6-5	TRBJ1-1	CASSYFGEAFF
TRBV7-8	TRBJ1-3	CASSRENRGTDTIYF
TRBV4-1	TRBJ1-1	CASSRQGNTEAFF
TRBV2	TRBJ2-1	CASSDPISGSLYNEQFF
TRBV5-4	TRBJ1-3	CASSLAGGGFFSGNTIYF
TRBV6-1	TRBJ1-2	CASRGQGAVYGYTF
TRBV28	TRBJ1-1	CASYVPGRDTEAFF
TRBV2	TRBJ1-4	CASSVDRDGVKLFF
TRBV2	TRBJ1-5	CASSTDLGGREPQHF
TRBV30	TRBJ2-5	CAWSLLVETQYF
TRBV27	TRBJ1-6	CASSFLNSPLHF